These 18 T cell receptor beta chains were all obtained from the same sample, sequenced in a study of blood T cell repertoires in COVID-19. The protocol was immunoSEQ multiplex PCR, while the TCRdb copy is restricted to in-frame clones and leaves out a portion. There are 30,000 to 45,000 clones in the sample; over 75% occur only once, and 33% lies in the top ten. The specimen sequenced was peripheral blood. The receptors originated from a man in his 60s with acute or convalescent COVID-19.

The chain recombines TRBV7-9 with TRBJ1-1; D might be TRBD1 (6 bases). The CDR3 sequence is 15 residues long. CDR1 and CDR2 (germline): SEHNR, FQNEAQ (reference sequence). Trimming shortened V by 5 bases and J by 5 bases, and 18 bases separated the two germline ends. The CDR3 sequence: CASSRYQGIGTEAFF. The CDR3, as DNA: TGTGCCAGCAGCCGTTACCAGGGGATTGGGACTGAAGCTTTCTTT. The entire variable domain, with the rest obtained from reference TRBV7-9 and TRBJ1-1, is as follows: DTGVSQNPRHKITKRGQNVTFRCDPISEHNRLYWYRQTLGQGPEFLTYFQNEAQLEKSRLLSDRFSAERPKGSFSTLEIQRTEQGDSAMYLCASSRYQGIGTEAFFGQGTRLTVV.

Only a few counts were recorded for this clone. V usage is TRBV11-3 and J usage is TRBJ2-1; possibly TRBD1 for D (6 bases). Germline V gives CDR1 SGHNT, CDR2 YENEEA. The V and J ends lost 4 bases and 6 bases respectively, with 16 bases between them. The CDR3 has 15 residues. CDR3 DNA sequence: TGTGCCAGCAGCTCCAAACTGGGCAGGGGCAATGAGCAGTTCTTC. It is translated as CASSSKLGRGNEQFF.

CDR3 amino acids: CASSLTGNTEAFF. The CDR3 DNA sequence: TGTGCCAGCAGTTTAACAGGGAACACTGAAGCTTTCTTT. V is TRBV12-3 or TRBV12-4 and J is TRBJ1-1; possible D gene TRBD1, 5 bases. V lost 2 bases and J 1 base, leaving 5 bases between the germline ends. The CDR3 extends over 13 amino acids.

The J gene is TRBJ2-3, the V gene TRBV28; possible D gene TRBD2, 6 bases. The CDR3 covers 16 residues. Trimming removed 6 bases at V and 1 base at J, with 17 bases between. The germline V gene has CDR1 MDHEN and CDR2 SYDVKM. The DNA of the CDR3 is TGTGCCAGCAGGACCCACGCGGGATTGGGCACAGATACGCAGTATTTT. It codes for CASRTHAGLGTDTQYF.

This chain links TRBV3-1 (or the pseudogene TRBV3-2) with TRBJ1-3, with 10 bases identical to TRBD1. J was trimmed by 8 bases and V by 2 bases; bases with no gene match: 9. The CDR3 has 16 residues. Looked up from germline, CDR1 is LGHDT and CDR2 is YNNKEL (reference sequence). As DNA, the CDR3 is TGTGCCAGCAGCCAAAGGGGCGGGACAGGGGTCGACACCATATATTTT. This gives the protein CASSQRGGTGVDTIYF.

The chain joins TRBV6-2 or TRBV6-3 to TRBJ1-2, with no clear D. The CDR3 contains 14 residues. V lost 6 bases to trimming and J lost 2 bases, with 13 bases between them. CDR1 is MNHEY, CDR2 SVGEGT, per germline. CDR3 region: CASSPHGGNYGYTF. The CDR3 region has the DNA TGTGCCAGCAGCCCCCATGGAGGGAACTATGGCTACACCTTC.

This clone was found a few times. The chain recombines TRBV6-5 with TRBJ1-6, with TRBD1 matching over 9 bases. Trimming took 6 bases from V and 7 from J; bases not matched to a gene: 7. Germline CDR1 MNHEY, CDR2 SVGAGI. CDR3 length: 15 residues. CDR3 DNA sequence: TGTGCCAGCAGCCGAGGACAGGGGAGGAATTCACCCCTCCACTTT. This codes for CASSRGQGRNSPLHF.

The sample holds a few counts of this clone. This sequence joins TRBV27 and TRBJ2-7, with 9 positions matching TRBD2. Per the germline V gene, CDR1 is MNHEY and CDR2 is SMNVEV (reference sequence). This CDR3 has 19 amino acids. Losses at the gene ends were 0 bases for V and 3 bases for J; bases not matched to a gene: 15. CDR3 sequence reads: CASSLSGLAGALTSYEQYF. The CDR3 DNA reads TGTGCCAGCAGTTTATCGGGGTTAGCGGGAGCCCTTACCAGCTACGAGCAGTACTTC.

V usage is TRBV28 and J usage is TRBJ2-1, with a tentative D call TRBD2 (6 bases). The ends were cut back, 7 bases at V and 9 bases at J, with 13 bases in the middle. Germline V gene sequence: CDR1 MDHEN, CDR2 SYDVKM. CDR3 length: 12 amino acids. This CDR3 is CASNSPGSEQFF. CDR3 sequence (DNA): TGTGCCAGCAACTCTCCCGGGAGTGAGCAGTTCTTC.

The V and J genes are TRBV6-1 and TRBJ2-7; D gene unclear. The germline V and J ends were trimmed by 2 bases and 0 bases, with 8 bases remaining between them. Germline V gene sequence: CDR1 MNHNS, CDR2 SASEGT. The CDR3 covers 14 residues. The CDR3 DNA sequence: TGTGCCAGCAGTGAAAATCCAGGCTCCTACGAGCAGTACTTC. Translation: CASSENPGSYEQYF.

This chain joins TRBV5-1 and TRBJ2-7; TRBD1 is a possible D gene (5 bases). V shed 4 bases and J shed 2 bases, with 22 bases lying between them. This CDR3 region has 17 residues. CDR1 and CDR2 (germline): SGHRS, YFSETQ. The chain's CDR3 is CASSLSLGQQYAYEQYF. The CDR3 bases are TGCGCCAGCAGCCTTAGCCTCGGACAACAATACGCCTACGAGCAGTACTTC. The variable domain in full, with the rest retrieved from reference TRBV5-1 and TRBJ2-7, is KAGVTQTPRYLIKTRGQQVTLSCSPISGHRSVSWYQQTPGQGLQFLFEYFSETQRNKGNFPGRFSGRQFSNSRSEMNVSTLELGDSALYLCASSLSLGQQYAYEQYFGPGTRLTVT.

This sequence joins TRBV5-5 and TRBJ2-3; 8 bases map to TRBD2. The CDR3 is 14 amino acids. CDR1 is SGHKS, CDR2 YYEKEE, per germline (reference sequence). V shed 4 bases and J 3 bases; nucleotides not matched to a gene: 4. The CDR3: CASSLIAGTDTQYF. In DNA, the CDR3 is TGTGCCAGCAGCCTCATAGCGGGAACAGATACGCAGTATTTT. The complete variable domain, with remaining parts taken from reference TRBV5-5 and TRBJ2-3, reads DAGVTQSPTHLIKTRGQQVTLRCSPISGHKSVSWYQQVLGQGPQFIFQYYEKEERGRGNFPDRFSARQFPNYSSELNVNALLLGDSALYLCASSLIAGTDTQYFGPGTRLTVL.

Here the CDR3 DNA reads TGTGCCTGGAGTGTCTATATGAACAATGAGCAGTTCTTC. Translated: CAWSVYMNNEQFF. The chain combines TRBV30 with TRBJ2-1; no definite D call. Germline CDR1 and CDR2: GTSNPN and SVGIG (reference sequence). CDR3 length: 13 residues. Trimming shortened V by 0 bases and J by 5 bases, and 8 bases separated the two germline ends. Using reference TRBV30 and TRBJ2-1 for the parts outside the CDR3, the full variable domain is SQTIHQWPATLVQPVGSPLSLECTVEGTSNPNLYWYRQAAGRGLQLLFYSVGIGQISSEVPQNLSASRPQDRQFILSSKKLLLSDSGFYLCAWSVYMNNEQFFGPGTRLTVL.

This chain uses TRBV6-5 with TRBJ2-5; 9 nucleotides align to TRBD1. CDR3 size: 14 residues. Germline CDR1 is MNHEY and CDR2 is SVGAGI. The V segment lost 8 bases and the J segment 5 bases; nucleotides outside the gene matches: 9. The CDR3 DNA sequence: TGTGCCAGCGCCAGGACAGGGGTTTTTGAGACCCAGTACTTC. It is translated as CASARTGVFETQYF.

This clone has only a few counts. V gene TRBV10-3 combines with J gene TRBJ2-1, with D perhaps matching TRBD1 (5 bases). Germline V lookup: CDR1 ENHRY, CDR2 SYGVKD. This CDR3 has 15 amino acids. With 4 bases removed from V and 6 bases from J, the gap between germline ends came to 16 bases. The CDR3 DNA sequence: TGTGCCATCAGTGGTGGCGCTAGAAGGGGCAATGAGCAGTTCTTC. This gives the protein CAISGGARRGNEQFF.

The rearrangement joins TRBV5-1 to TRBJ2-5; TRBD1 agrees at 7 bases. The length of the CDR3 is 16 residues. J lost 4 bases, V lost 0 bases, and 9 bases had no gene match. CDR1 SGHRS and CDR2 YFSETQ come from the germline V gene. This chain's CDR3 is CASSLVARGTAETQYF. CDR3 DNA sequence: TGCGCCAGCAGCTTGGTGGCCAGGGGGACCGCAGAGACCCAGTACTTC.

Only one count was recorded for this clone. V is TRBV19 and J is TRBJ1-4; 8 bases match TRBD1. The CDR3 extends over 14 amino acids. Trimming took 7 bases from V and 6 from J; bases not matched to a gene: 7. CDR1 is LNHDA, CDR2 SQIVND, per germline (reference sequence). CDR3 residues: CASTRTGLDEKLFF. In DNA form, the CDR3 reads TGTGCCAGTACCCGGACAGGGCTCGATGAAAAACTGTTTTTT.

The chain uses TRBV28 and TRBJ2-7; perhaps TRBD2 as D (6 bases). The CDR3 is 16 amino acids. CDR1 MDHEN and CDR2 SYDVKM come from the germline V gene. Trimming pared 5 bases from V and 2 bases from J, leaving 19 bases between. The CDR3 DNA follows: TGTGCCAGCAGTCCCCCGGGGGACGGGTTGCCCTACGAGCAGTACTTC. Translating gives CASSPPGDGLPYEQYF.